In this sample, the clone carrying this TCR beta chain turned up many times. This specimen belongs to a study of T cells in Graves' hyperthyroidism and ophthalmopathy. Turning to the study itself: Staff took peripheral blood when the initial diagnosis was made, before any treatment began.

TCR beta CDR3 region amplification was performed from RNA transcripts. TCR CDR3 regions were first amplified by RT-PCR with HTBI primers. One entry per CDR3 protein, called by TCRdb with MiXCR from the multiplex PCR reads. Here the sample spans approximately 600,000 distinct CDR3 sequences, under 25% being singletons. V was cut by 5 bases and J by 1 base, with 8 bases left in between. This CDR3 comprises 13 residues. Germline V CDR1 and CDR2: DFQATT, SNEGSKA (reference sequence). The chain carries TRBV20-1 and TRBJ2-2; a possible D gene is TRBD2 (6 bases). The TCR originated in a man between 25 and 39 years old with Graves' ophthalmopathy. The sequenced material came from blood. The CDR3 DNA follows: TGCAGTGCTGAGGGAGGGAACACCGGGGAGCTGTTTTTT. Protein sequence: CSAEGGNTGELFF.